The clone carrying this T cell receptor beta chain occurred many times. The CDR3 has 13 amino acids. V lost 8 bases, J lost 0 bases, and 9 bases lay in between. Germline CDR1 is SGHTA and CDR2 is FQGNSA. TCRdb passed the 5' RACE reads through MiXCR, listing each CDR3 protein once. The repertoire includes roughly 54,000 distinct CDR3 sequences, approximately 17% of them detected once, and around 2% sits in the top ten. Naive CD4+ cells had CD25+ Tregs removed. Sequencing was carried out using naive CD4+ T cells sorted from blood. Subset noted: naive CD4+ T cells, CD4+CD45RA+CD25-. This chain links TRBV7-2 with TRBJ2-3; D is unresolved. This receptor was taken from a female donor with breast cancer. The CDR3 DNA is TGTGCCAGCTTGGCCCCTAGCACAGATACGCAGTATTTT. Translation: CASLAPSTDTQYF.